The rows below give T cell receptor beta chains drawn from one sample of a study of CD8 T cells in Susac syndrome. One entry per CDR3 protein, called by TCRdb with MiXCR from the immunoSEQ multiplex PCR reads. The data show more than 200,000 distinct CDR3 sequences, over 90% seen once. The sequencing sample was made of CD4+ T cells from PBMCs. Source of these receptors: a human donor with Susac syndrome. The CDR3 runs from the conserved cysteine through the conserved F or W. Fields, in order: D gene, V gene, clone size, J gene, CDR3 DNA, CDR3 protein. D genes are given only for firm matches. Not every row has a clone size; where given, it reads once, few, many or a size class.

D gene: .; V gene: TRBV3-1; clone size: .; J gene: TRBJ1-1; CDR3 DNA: TGTGCCAGCAGCCAATGGGGGGCTGAAGCTTTCTTT; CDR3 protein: CASSQWGAEAFF
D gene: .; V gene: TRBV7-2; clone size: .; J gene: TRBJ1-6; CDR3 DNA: TGTGCCAGCAGCTATTTCGACCAAGGTTATTCACCCCTCCACTTT; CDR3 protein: CASSYFDQGYSPLHF
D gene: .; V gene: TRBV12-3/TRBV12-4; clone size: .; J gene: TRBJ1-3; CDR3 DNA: TGTGCCAGCAGTTTAGCGGGGGACTCTGGAAACACCATATATTTT; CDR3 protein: CASSLAGDSGNTIYF
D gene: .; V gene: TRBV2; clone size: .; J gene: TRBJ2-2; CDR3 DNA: TGTGCCAGCAGTGGACGTTTGAATACCGGGGAGCTGTTTTTT; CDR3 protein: CASSGRLNTGELFF
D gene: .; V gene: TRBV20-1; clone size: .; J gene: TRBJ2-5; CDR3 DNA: TGCAGTGCTAGAGGTCGCGGGGTAGGGGTTCAAGAGACCCAGTACTTC; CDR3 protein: CSARGRGVGVQETQYF
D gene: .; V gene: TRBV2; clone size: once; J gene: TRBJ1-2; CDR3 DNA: TGTGCCAGCCAAGACTTGGACTATGGCTACACCTTC; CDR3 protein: CASQDLDYGYTF
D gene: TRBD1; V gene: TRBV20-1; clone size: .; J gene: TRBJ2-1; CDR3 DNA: TGCAGTGCTAGGGACAGGGGGCTCGATGAGCAGTTCTTC; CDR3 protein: CSARDRGLDEQFF
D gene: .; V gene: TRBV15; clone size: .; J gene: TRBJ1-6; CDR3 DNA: TGTGCCACCAGCTTACAGCCGGCGGCTGCCCCCCTCCACTTT; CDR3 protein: CATSLQPAAAPLHF
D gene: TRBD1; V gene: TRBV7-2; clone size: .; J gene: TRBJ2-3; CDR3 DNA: TGTGCCAGCAGCCAAGGACAGGGGGCAACAGATACGCAGTATTTT; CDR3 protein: CASSQGQGATDTQYF
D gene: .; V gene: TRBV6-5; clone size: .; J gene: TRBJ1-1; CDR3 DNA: TGTGCCAGCAGTTGGGGGGCCCCTTCTCGGAACACTGAAGCTTTCTTT; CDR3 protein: CASSWGAPSRNTEAFF
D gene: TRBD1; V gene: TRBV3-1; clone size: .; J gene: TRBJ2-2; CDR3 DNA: TGTGCCAGCAGCCAAAGTGCGGATGGACAGGGGGCCGGGGAGCTGTTTTTT; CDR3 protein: CASSQSADGQGAGELFF
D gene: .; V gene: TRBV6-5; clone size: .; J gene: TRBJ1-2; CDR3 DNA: TGTGCCAGCAGTTACAGGGTTCTCGATGGCTACACCTTC; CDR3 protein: CASSYRVLDGYTF
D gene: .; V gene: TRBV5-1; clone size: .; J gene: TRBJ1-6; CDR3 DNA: TGCGCCAGCAGTCAGATAACGGCCTATAATTCACCCCTCCACTTT; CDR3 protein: CASSQITAYNSPLHF
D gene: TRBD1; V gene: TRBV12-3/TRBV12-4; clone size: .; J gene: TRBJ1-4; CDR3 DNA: TGTGCCAGCAGCCCAGGGACAGCGGACGAAAAACTGTTTTTT; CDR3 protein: CASSPGTADEKLFF
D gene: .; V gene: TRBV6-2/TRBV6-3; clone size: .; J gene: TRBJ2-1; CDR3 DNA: TGTGCCAGCAGTTACTGGGGAGTTCCGTTCTTC; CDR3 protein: CASSYWGVPFF
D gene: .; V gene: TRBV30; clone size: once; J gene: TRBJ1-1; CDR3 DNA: TGTGCCTGGAGTGGTGACAGGAAAAACACTGAAGCTTTCTTT; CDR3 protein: CAWSGDRKNTEAFF
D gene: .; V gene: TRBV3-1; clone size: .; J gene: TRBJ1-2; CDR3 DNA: TGTGCCACTGCGGCAGACTATAACTATGGCTACACCTTC; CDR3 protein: CATAADYNYGYTF
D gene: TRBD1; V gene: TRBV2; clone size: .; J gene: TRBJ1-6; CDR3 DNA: TGTGCCAGCACCAAGGACAGGGGAGCTTCACCCCTCCACTTT; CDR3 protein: CASTKDRGASPLHF
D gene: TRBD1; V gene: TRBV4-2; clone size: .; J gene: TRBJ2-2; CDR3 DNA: TGTGCCAGCAGCCAAGATGTGGACAGGTTTACCGGGGAGCTGTTTTTT; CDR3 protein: CASSQDVDRFTGELFF
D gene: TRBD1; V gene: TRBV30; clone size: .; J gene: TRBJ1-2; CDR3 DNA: TGTGCCTGGAGAGGCCAGGGGGCACACTATGGCTACACCTTC; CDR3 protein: CAWRGQGAHYGYTF
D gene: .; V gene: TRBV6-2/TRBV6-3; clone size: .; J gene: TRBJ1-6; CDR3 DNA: TGTGCCAGCGCGAGAATGGGACGTGGACCTATACCCCTCCACTTT; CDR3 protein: CASARMGRGPIPLHF
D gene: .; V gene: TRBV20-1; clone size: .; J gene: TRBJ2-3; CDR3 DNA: TGCAGTGCTAGTCTTAGAGGGGCCTCTAGCACAGATACGCAGTATTTT; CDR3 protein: CSASLRGASSTDTQYF
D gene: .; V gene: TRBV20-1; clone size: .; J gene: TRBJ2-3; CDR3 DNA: TGCAGTGCTGTACCCGGGGGCACAGATACGCAGTATTTT; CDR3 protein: CSAVPGGTDTQYF
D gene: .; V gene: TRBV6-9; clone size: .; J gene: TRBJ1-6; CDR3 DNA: TGTGCCAGCAGTCAGATCGACAGGCTTAATTCACCCCTCCACTTT; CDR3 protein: CASSQIDRLNSPLHF
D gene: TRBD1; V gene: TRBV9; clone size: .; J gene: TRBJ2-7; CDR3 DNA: TGTGCCAGCAGCCCAGCTGGGACAGGGTTTTACGAGCAGTACTTC; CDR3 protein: CASSPAGTGFYEQYF
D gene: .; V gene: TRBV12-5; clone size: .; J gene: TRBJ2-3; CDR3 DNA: TGTGCTAGTGGTTTGGTAATCACAGGCCGGACAGATACGCAGTATTTT; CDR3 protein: CASGLVITGRTDTQYF
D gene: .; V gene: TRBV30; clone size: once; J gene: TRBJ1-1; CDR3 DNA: TGTGCCTGGAGGAGGACGGACCCTTTTGAAGCTTTCTTT; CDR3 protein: CAWRRTDPFEAFF
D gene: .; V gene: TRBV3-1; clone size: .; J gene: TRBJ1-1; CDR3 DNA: TGTGCCAGCAGCCACAACACTGAAGCTTTCTTT; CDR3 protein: CASSHNTEAFF
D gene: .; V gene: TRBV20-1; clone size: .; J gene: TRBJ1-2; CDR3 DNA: TGCAGTGCCATTAGGGGGAGTAACTATGGCTACACCTTC; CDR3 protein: CSAIRGSNYGYTF
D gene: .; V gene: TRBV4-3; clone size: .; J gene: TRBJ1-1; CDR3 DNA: TGCGCCAGCAGCCAAGATCTAAGGACCAACGGTCTGGCTGAAGCTTTCTTT; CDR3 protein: CASSQDLRTNGLAEAFF
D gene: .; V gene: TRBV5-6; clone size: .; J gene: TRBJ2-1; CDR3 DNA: TGTGCCAGCAGCTATGGGAACTATCAAGGGAACAATGAGCAGTTCTTC; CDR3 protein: CASSYGNYQGNNEQFF
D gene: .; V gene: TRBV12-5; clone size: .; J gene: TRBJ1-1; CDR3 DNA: TGTGCTAGTGGGGGGAGCAGTGAAGCTTTCTTT; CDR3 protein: CASGGSSEAFF
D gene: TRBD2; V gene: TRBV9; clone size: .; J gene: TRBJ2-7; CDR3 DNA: TGTGCCAGCAGCGCTTCCGGGACTAGACGCGAGCAGTACTTC; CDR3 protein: CASSASGTRREQYF
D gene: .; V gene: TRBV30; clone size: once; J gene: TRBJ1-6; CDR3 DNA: TGTGCCTGGAGACAACAGGAACTGGGAAGTTCACCCCTCCACTTT; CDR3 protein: CAWRQQELGSSPLHF
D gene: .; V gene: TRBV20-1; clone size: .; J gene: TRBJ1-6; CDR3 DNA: TGCAGTGCCCCAGTCCGTAATTCACCCCTCCACTTT; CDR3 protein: CSAPVRNSPLHF
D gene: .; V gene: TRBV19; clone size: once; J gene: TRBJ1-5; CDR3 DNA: TGTGCCAGTAGCCGGGTCAATAGCAATCAGCCCCAGCATTTT; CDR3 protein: CASSRVNSNQPQHF
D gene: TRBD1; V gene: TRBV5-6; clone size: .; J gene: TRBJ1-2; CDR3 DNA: TGTGCCAGCAGCTACCGGGACAGGGGGCTGGGCTACACCTTC; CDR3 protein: CASSYRDRGLGYTF
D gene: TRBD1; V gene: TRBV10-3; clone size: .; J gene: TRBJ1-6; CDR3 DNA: TGTGCCATCAGTGACCGACGGACAGGGGATTCACCCCTCCACTTT; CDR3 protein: CAISDRRTGDSPLHF
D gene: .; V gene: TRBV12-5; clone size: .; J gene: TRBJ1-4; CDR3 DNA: TGTGCTAGTGGTACCGGACAGATTAATGAAAAACTGTTTTTT; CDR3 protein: CASGTGQINEKLFF
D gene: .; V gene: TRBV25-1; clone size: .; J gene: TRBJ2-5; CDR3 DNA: TGTGCCAGCAGTGAACCAGGACAGACCCAAGAGACCCAGTACTTC; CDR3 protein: CASSEPGQTQETQYF
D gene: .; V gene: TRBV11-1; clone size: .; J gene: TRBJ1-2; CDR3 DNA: TGTGCCAGCAGCTTACGGGAGCCTGGACCCGATTCTAACTATGGCTACACCTTC; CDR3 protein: CASSLREPGPDSNYGYTF
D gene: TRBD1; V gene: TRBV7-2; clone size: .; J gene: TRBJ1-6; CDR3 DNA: TGTGCCAGCAGCTTCGGGACAGCAAATTCACCCCTCCACTTT; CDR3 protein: CASSFGTANSPLHF
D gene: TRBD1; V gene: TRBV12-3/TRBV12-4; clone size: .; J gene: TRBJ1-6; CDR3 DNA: TGTGCCAGCAGTTTAAACAGGGGGCAAAATTCACCCCTCCACTTT; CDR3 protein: CASSLNRGQNSPLHF
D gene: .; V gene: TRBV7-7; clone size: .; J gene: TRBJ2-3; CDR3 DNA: TGTGCTAGCAGCTTAGACGGGGGCACAGATACGCAGTATTTT; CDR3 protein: CASSLDGGTDTQYF
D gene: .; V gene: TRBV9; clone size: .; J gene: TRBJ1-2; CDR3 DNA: TGTGCCAGCAGCGTAGGGCAGGGCAGCTATGGCTACACCTTC; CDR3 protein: CASSVGQGSYGYTF
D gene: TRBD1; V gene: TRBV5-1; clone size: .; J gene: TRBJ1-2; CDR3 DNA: TGCGCCAGCAGCCCCGGGACAGCCTTAGCCGACTATGGCTACACCTTC; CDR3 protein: CASSPGTALADYGYTF
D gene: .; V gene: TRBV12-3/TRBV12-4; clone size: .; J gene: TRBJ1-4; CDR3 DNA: TGTGCCAGCCTACAGGGCACTAATGAAAAACTGTTTTTT; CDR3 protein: CASLQGTNEKLFF
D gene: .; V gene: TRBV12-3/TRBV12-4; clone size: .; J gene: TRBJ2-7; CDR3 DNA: TGTGCCAGCAGTTTGGCAGGGGAAGGCGAGCAGTACTTC; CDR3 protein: CASSLAGEGEQYF
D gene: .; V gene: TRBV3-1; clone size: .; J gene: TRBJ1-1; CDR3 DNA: TGTGCCAGCAGCCAAGTTGCAAACACTGAAGCTTTCTTT; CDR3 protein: CASSQVANTEAFF
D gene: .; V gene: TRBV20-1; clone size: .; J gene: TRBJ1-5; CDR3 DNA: TGCAGTGCTAGAGAACCATCCGGGGGCGCGGGAAATCAGCCCCAGCATTTT; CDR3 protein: CSAREPSGGAGNQPQHF
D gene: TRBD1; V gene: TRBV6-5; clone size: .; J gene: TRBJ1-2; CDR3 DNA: TGTGCCAGCAGTTACGCAGGGGGAAACTATGGCTACACCTTC; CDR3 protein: CASSYAGGNYGYTF
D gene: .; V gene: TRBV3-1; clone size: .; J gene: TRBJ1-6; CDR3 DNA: TGTGCCAGCAGCCTGCGTGCGGACAATTCACCCCTCCACTTT; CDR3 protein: CASSLRADNSPLHF
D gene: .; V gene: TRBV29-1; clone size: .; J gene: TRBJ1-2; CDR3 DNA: TGCAGCGTTGCCCCCCGGGGGGCGAGGGACGATGGCTACACCTTC; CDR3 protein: CSVAPRGARDDGYTF
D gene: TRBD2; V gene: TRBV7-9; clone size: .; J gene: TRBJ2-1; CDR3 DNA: TGTGCCAGCAGCCCCCCTAGCGGGGTGCACAATGAGCAGTTCTTC; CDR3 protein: CASSPPSGVHNEQFF
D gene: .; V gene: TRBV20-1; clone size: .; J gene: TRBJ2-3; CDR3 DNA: TGCAGTGCTAGAGATCTCGCAGATACGCAGTATTTT; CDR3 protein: CSARDLADTQYF
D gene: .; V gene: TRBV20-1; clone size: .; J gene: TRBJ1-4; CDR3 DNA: TGCAGTGCTAGAAGGGGTAGCGATGAAAAACTGTTTTTT; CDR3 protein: CSARRGSDEKLFF
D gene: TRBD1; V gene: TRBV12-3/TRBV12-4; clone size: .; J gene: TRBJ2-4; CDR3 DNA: TGTGCCAGCAGTTTAACAGGGGCCGCCTCCATTCAGTACTTC; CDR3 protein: CASSLTGAASIQYF
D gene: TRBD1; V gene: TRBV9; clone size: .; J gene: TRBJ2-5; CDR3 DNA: TGTGCCAGCAGCGCCTCACAGGGGAGAGAGACCCAGTACTTC; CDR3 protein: CASSASQGRETQYF
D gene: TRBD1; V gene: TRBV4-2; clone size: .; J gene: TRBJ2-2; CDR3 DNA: TGTGCCAGCAGCCTTCGGGGGACAGGGCGAACCGGGGAGCTGTTTTTT; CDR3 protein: CASSLRGTGRTGELFF